The source of this T cell receptor beta chain is a study of T cell changes during pregnancy in multiple sclerosis. To note about this clone: This CDR3 fails to terminate in the conserved phenylalanine or tryptophan, so it likely reflects a read error.

CDR1 SGHRS and CDR2 YFSETQ come from the germline V gene. The J segment lost 2 bases and the V segment lost 4 bases, leaving 8 bases of the junction unmatched. The CDR3 has 17 amino acids. Clones were sequenced by immunoSEQ multiplex PCR, and TCRdb holds only the in-frame ones, with some missing. The data hold around 40,000 clones, with more than 85% observed a single time. The gene calls are TRBV5-1 and TRBJ2-7; 14 bases match TRBD2. The sequences come from CD4+ T cells from peripheral blood mononuclear cells, collected in the second trimester of pregnancy. The source of this sequence is a female donor in good health, enrolled as a control in a pregnancy study. CDR3 amino acids: CASSPRGLAGEAYEQYC. The CDR3 DNA sequence: TGCGCCAGCAGCCCGAGGGGACTAGCGGGAGAGGCCTACGAGCAGTACTGC.